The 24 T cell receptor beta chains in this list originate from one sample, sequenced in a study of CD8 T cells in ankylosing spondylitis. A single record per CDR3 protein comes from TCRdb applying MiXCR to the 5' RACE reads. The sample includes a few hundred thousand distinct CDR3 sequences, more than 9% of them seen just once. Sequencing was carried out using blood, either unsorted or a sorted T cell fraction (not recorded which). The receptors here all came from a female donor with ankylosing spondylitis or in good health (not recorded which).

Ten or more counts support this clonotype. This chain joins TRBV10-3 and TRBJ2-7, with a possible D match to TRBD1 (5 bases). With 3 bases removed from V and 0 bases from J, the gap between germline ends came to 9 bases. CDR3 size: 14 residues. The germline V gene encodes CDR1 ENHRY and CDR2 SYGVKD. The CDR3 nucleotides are TGTGCCATCAGTGATGGGGCCAGCTCCTACGAGCAGTACTTC. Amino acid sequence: CAISDGASSYEQYF.

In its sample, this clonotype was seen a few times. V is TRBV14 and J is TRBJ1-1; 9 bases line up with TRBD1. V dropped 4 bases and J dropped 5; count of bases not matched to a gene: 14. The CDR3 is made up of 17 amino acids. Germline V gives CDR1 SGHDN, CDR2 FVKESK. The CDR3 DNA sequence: TGTGCCAGCAGCCCCCCGTGGGGACAGGGAGGACATACTGAAGCTTTCTTT. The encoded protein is CASSPPWGQGGHTEAFF. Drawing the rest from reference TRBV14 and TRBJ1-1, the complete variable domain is EAGVTQFPSHSVIEKGQTVTLRCDPISGHDNLYWYRRVMGKEIKFLLHFVKESKQDESGMPNNRFLAERTGGTYSTLKVQPAELEDSGVYFCASSPPWGQGGHTEAFFGQGTRLTVV.

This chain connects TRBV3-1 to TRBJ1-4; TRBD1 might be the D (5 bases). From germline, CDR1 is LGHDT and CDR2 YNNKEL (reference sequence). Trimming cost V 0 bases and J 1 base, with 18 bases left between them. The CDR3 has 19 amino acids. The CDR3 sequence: CASSQDWQPGGRTNEKLFF. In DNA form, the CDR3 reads TGTGCCAGCAGCCAAGATTGGCAGCCCGGGGGAAGAACTAATGAAAAACTGTTTTTT.

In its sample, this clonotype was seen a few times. For the CDR3, the DNA is TGTGCCAGCAGTGAGGTGACAGGGTCCACAGATACGCAGTATTTT. It is translated as CASSEVTGSTDTQYF. The chain combines TRBV2 with TRBJ2-3, with TRBD1 matching 7 bases. Germline V CDR1 and CDR2: SNHLY, FYNNEI. CDR3 length: 15 amino acids. V was clipped by 3 bases and J by 2 bases; unmatched bases: 5. The whole variable domain, remainder taken from reference TRBV2 and TRBJ2-3, is EPEVTQTPSHQVTQMGQEVILRCVPISNHLYFYWYRQILGQKVEFLVSFYNNEISEKSEIFDDQFSVERPDGSNFTLKIRSTKLEDSAMYFCASSEVTGSTDTQYFGPGTRLTVL.

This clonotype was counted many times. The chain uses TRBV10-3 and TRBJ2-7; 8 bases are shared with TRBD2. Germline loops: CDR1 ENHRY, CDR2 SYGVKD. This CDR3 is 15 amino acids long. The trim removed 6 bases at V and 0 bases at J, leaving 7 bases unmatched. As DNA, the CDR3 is TGTGCCATCAGAGACAGCGGGAGCGACTCCTACGAGCAGTACTTC. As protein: CAIRDSGSDSYEQYF.

CDR3 region: CASSPGGTSGTLGTQYF. CDR3 nucleotides: TGTGCCAGCAGCCCAGGAGGAACTAGCGGGACTTTGGGGACCCAGTACTTC. The chain combines TRBV28 with TRBJ2-5; TRBD2 matches 10 bases. The J segment lost 7 bases and the V segment lost 6 bases, leaving 17 bases of the junction unmatched. Germline-derived CDR1 and CDR2 are MDHEN and SYDVKM. This CDR3 region has 17 residues. The full variable domain, completed using reference TRBV28 and TRBJ2-5, is DVKVTQSSRYLVKRTGEKVFLECVQDMDHENMFWYRQDPGLGLRLIYFSYDVKMKEKGDIPEGYSVSREKKERFSLILESASTNQTSMYLCASSPGGTSGTLGTQYFGPGTRLLVL.

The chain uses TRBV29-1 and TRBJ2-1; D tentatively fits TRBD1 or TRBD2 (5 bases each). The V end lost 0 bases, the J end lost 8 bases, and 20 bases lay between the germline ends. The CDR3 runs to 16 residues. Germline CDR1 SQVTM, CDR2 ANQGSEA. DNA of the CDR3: TGCAGCGTTGAAGACCCGGGACGGACGGTTTCGGATGAGCAGTTCTTC. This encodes CSVEDPGRTVSDEQFF.

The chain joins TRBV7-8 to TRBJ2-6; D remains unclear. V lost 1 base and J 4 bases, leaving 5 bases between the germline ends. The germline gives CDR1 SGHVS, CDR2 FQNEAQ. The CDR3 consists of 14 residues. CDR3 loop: CASSLEGGANVLTF. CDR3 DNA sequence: TGTGCCAGCAGCTTAGAAGGAGGGGCCAACGTCCTGACTTTC.

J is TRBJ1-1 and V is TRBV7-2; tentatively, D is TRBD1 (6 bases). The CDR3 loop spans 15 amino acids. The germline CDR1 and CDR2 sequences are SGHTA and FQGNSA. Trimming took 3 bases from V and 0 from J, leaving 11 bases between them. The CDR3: CASSFGQTMNTEAFF. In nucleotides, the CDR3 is TGTGCCAGCAGCTTTGGACAGACCATGAACACTGAAGCTTTCTTT.

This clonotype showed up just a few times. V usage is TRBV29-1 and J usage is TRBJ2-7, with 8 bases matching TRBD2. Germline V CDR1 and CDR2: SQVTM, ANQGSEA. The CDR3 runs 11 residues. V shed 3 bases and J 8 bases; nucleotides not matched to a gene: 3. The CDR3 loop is CSVEVAGKQYF. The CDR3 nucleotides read TGCAGCGTTGAGGTAGCGGGGAAGCAGTACTTC.

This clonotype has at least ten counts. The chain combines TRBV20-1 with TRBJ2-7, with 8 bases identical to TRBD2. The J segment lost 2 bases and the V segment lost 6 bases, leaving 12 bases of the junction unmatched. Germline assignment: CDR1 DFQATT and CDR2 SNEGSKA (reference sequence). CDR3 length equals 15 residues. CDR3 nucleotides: TGCAGTGCCCGTATACCGACTAGCGTAACCTACGAGCAGTACTTC. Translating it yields CSARIPTSVTYEQYF.

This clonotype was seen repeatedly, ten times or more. This chain's CDR3 is CASSPSGDYNEQFF. DNA for the CDR3: TGCGCCAGCAGCCCGTCGGGAGACTACAATGAGCAGTTCTTC. The chain has TRBV5-1 and TRBJ2-1; TRBD2 might be the D (6 bases). Deletions cut 4 bases from V and 3 bases from J, with 11 bases between. The CDR3 is 14 amino acids. Germline loops: CDR1 SGHRS, CDR2 YFSETQ.

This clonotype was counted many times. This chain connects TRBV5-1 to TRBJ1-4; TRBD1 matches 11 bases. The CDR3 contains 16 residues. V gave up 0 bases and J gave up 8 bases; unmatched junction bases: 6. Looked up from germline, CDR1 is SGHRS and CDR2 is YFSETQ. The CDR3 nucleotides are TGCGCCAGCAGCTTGGGGGGACAGGGGGGAGTCGAAAAACTGTTTTTT. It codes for CASSLGGQGGVEKLFF. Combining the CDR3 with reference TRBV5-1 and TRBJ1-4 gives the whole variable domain KAGVTQTPRYLIKTRGQQVTLSCSPISGHRSVSWYQQTPGQGLQFLFEYFSETQRNKGNFPGRFSGRQFSNSRSEMNVSTLELGDSALYLCASSLGGQGGVEKLFFGSGTQLSVL.

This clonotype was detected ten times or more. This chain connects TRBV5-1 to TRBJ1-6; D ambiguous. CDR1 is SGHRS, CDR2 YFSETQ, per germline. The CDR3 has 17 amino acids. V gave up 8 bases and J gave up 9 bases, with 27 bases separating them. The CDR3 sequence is CASSKDGPAGVFSPLHF. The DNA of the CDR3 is TGCGCCAGTTCAAAGGACGGTCCGGCGGGAGTTTTTTCACCCCTCCACTTT.

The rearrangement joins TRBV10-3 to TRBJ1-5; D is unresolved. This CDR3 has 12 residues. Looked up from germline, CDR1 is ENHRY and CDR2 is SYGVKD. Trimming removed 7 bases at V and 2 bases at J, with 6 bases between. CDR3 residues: CAIKEGNQPQHF. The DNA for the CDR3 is TGTGCCATCAAGGAGGGCAATCAGCCCCAGCATTTT.

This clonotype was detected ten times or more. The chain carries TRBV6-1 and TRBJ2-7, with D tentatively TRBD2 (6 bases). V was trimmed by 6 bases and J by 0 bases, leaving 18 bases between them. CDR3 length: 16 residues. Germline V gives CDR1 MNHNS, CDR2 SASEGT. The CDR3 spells CASSRNIAASSYEQYF. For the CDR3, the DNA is TGTGCCAGCAGCCGTAATATAGCGGCGAGCTCCTACGAGCAGTACTTC.

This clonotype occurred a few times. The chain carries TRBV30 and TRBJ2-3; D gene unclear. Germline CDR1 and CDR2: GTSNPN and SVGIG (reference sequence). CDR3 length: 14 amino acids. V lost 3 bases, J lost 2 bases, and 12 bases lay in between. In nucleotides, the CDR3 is TGTGCCTGGAGAGATGGTCCCTCCACAGATACGCAGTATTTT. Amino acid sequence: CAWRDGPSTDTQYF. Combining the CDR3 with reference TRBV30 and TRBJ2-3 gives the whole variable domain SQTIHQWPATLVQPVGSPLSLECTVEGTSNPNLYWYRQAAGRGLQLLFYSVGIGQISSEVPQNLSASRPQDRQFILSSKKLLLSDSGFYLCAWRDGPSTDTQYFGPGTRLTVL.

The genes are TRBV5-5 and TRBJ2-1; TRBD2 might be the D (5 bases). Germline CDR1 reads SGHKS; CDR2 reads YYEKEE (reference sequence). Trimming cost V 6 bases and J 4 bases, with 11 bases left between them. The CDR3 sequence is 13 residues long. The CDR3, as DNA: TGTGCCAGCACCTTAGCGAGATACAATGAGCAGTTCTTC. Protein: CASTLARYNEQFF.

CDR3 DNA sequence: TGTGCCAGCAGTCGTATGGACAGCTCCAATCAGCCCCAGCATTTT. Amino acid sequence: CASSRMDSSNQPQHF. The chain employs TRBV27 and TRBJ1-5; a weak D match, TRBD1 (6 bases). Germline V gene data show CDR1 as MNHEY and CDR2 as SMNVEV (reference sequence). The length of the CDR3 is 15 residues. Deletions cut 5 bases from V and 3 bases from J, with 14 bases between.

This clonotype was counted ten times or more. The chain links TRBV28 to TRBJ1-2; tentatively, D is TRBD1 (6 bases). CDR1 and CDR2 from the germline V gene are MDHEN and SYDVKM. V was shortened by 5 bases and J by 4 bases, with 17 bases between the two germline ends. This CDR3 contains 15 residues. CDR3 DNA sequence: TGTGCCAGCAGTCCCCTTAACAGGGTCCTCTATGGCTACACCTTC. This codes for CASSPLNRVLYGYTF.

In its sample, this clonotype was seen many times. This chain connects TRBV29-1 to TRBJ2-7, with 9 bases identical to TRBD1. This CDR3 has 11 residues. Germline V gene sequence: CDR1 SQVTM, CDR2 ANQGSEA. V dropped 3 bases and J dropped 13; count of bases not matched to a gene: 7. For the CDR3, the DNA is TGCAGCGTTGATGGGACAGGGATTTTATACTTC. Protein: CSVDGTGILYF.

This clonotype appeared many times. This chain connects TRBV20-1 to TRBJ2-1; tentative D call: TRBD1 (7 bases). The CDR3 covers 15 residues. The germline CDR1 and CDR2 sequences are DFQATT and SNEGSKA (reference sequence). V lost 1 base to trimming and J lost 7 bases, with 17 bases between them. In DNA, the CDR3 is TGCAGTGCTAGAGCTAGCGCCAGGGGGTTTAATGAGCAGTTCTTC. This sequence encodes CSARASARGFNEQFF.

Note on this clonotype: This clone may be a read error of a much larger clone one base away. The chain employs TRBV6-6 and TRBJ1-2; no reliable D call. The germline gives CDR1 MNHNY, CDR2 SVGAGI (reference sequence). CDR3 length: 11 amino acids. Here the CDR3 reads CASGQDYGYPF. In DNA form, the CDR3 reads TGTGCCAGCGGGCAGGACTATGGCTACCCCTTC.

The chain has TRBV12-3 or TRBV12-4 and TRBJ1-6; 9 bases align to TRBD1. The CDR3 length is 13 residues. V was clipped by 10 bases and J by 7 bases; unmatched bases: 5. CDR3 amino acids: CATRQGDNSPLHF. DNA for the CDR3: TGTGCCACCCGACAGGGGGACAATTCACCCCTCCACTTT.